The 16 T cell receptor beta chains below come from one sample, sequenced in a study of blood T cell repertoires in COVID-19. Repertoires were generated with immunoSEQ multiplex PCR, while TCRdb's copy carries only in-frame clones and drops some. In the table there are roughly 250,000 clones, about nine tenths of which are singletons. The sample taken for sequencing was PBMCs or T cells enriched from blood (not recorded which). Receptors were obtained from a man aged 50-60 years who had been exposed to COVID-19.

The V gene is TRBV5-8, the J gene TRBJ2-1, with 9 nucleotides matching TRBD2. This CDR3 is 15 amino acids long. Germline lookup yields CDR1 SGHTS and CDR2 YDEGEE. V shed 6 bases and J 4 bases; nucleotides not matched to a gene: 8. The CDR3 DNA reads TGTGCCAGCACGGGGGGACTAGCTTTTTACAATGAGCAGTTCTTC. Translating gives CASTGGLAFYNEQFF.

The genes are TRBV30 and TRBJ2-3; the match to TRBD2 covers 7 bases. Per germline, CDR1 GTSNPN and CDR2 SVGIG (reference sequence). Germline trimming cut 4 bases from V and 4 bases from J; bases unmatched to any gene: 8. CDR3 length equals 14 residues. The CDR3, as DNA: TGTGCCTGGAACACCGCGGGAGTGTCAGATACGCAGTATTTT. This encodes CAWNTAGVSDTQYF.

The chain recombines TRBV28 with TRBJ1-4; D gene uncertain. This CDR3 is built from 15 residues. Per the germline V gene, CDR1 is MDHEN and CDR2 is SYDVKM. The V gene lost 5 bases and the J gene lost 0 bases, with 10 bases spanning the gap. The CDR3 DNA follows: TGTGCCAGCAGTCCCCTCGTCCCAACTAATGAAAAACTGTTTTTT. Its translation: CASSPLVPTNEKLFF. Looking up the rest from reference TRBV28 and TRBJ1-4 gives the full variable domain: DVKVTQSSRYLVKRTGEKVFLECVQDMDHENMFWYRQDPGLGLRLIYFSYDVKMKEKGDIPEGYSVSREKKERFSLILESASTNQTSMYLCASSPLVPTNEKLFFGSGTQLSVL.

The chain uses TRBV28 and TRBJ2-3; possibly TRBD1 for D (7 bases). The CDR3 covers 18 residues. CDR1 is MDHEN, CDR2 SYDVKM, per germline. V shed 8 bases and J shed 3 bases, with 27 bases lying between them. The CDR3 DNA reads as TGTGCCAGCTTCCCCCGGGCCCTTGGCGGGACAGTGACAGATACGCAGTATTTT. Translating it yields CASFPRALGGTVTDTQYF.

This chain links TRBV30 with TRBJ1-4; no definite D call. V lost 2 bases to trimming and J lost 4 bases, with 8 bases between them. The CDR3 loop spans 13 amino acids. Germline lookup yields CDR1 GTSNPN and CDR2 SVGIG (reference sequence). The CDR3, as DNA: TGTGCCTGGAGTCCAGGCCTTAATGAAAAACTGTTTTTT. Its translation: CAWSPGLNEKLFF.

CDR3 bases: TGTGCTAGTGCCGCGGGACTTCATCAGCCCCAGCATTTT. This gives the protein CASAAGLHQPQHF. The V gene is TRBV12-5, the J gene TRBJ1-5, with a weak D call TRBD1 (5 bases). V dropped 7 bases and J dropped 5 bases, with 12 bases sitting between them. CDR3 size: 13 residues. The germline V gene has CDR1 LGHNT and CDR2 FRNRAP.

The chain carries TRBV7-2 and TRBJ1-2; 8 bases fit TRBD1. Looked up from germline, CDR1 is SGHTA and CDR2 is FQGNSA. V shed 0 bases, J shed 0 bases, and the junction held 3 bases outside the gene matches. The CDR3 runs 16 residues. In nucleotides, the CDR3 is TGTGCCAGCAGCTTAGCCAGACAGGGGTCTAACTATGGCTACACCTTC. Its translation: CASSLARQGSNYGYTF.

The rearrangement joins TRBV28 to TRBJ2-1; 9 nucleotides agree with TRBD2. The V gene end was trimmed by 5 bases and the J gene end by 9 bases; junction bases not matched to a gene: 8. Germline V lookup: CDR1 MDHEN, CDR2 SYDVKM. CDR3 length: 14 amino acids. The CDR3 nucleotides are TGTGCCAGCAGTCAAGTAGCGGGGGTTGGTGAGCAGTTCTTC. It specifies CASSQVAGVGEQFF. The full variable domain, completed using reference TRBV28 and TRBJ2-1, is DVKVTQSSRYLVKRTGEKVFLECVQDMDHENMFWYRQDPGLGLRLIYFSYDVKMKEKGDIPEGYSVSREKKERFSLILESASTNQTSMYLCASSQVAGVGEQFFGPGTRLTVL.

The chain uses TRBV2 and TRBJ1-6; unclear D gene. Per the germline V gene, CDR1 is SNHLY and CDR2 is FYNNEI. There are 11 residues in the CDR3. Deletions cut 6 bases from V and 6 bases from J, with 3 bases between. Here the CDR3 reads CASRANSPLHF. The CDR3 bases are TGTGCCAGCAGAGCTAATTCACCCCTCCACTTT.

The chain employs TRBV30 and TRBJ1-1, with TRBD1 matching over 7 bases. The CDR3 length is 13 residues. Germline V gives CDR1 GTSNPN, CDR2 SVGIG (reference sequence). V shed 4 bases and J 1 base; nucleotides not matched to a gene: 3. In nucleotides, the CDR3 is TGTGCCTGGATGAACAGGGGGAACACTGAAGCTTTCTTT. This encodes CAWMNRGNTEAFF.

The gene calls are TRBV29-1 and TRBJ2-1, with 8 positions matching TRBD1. This CDR3 has 14 amino acids. Unmatched junction bases numbered 5, after V lost 0 bases and J lost 7 bases. CDR1 and CDR2 (germline): SQVTM, ANQGSEA. The CDR3 DNA reads TGCAGCGTTGAAGAAGGCAGGGGGCGAAATGAGCAGTTCTTC. This gives the protein CSVEEGRGRNEQFF.

There are a few counts of this clone. This CDR3 reads CASSSPGQGGSYTF. The CDR3 coding sequence is TGTGCCAGCAGTTCACCGGGACAGGGAGGCAGCTACACCTTC. This chain links TRBV6-5 with TRBJ1-2; 9 bases are a match to TRBD1. This CDR3 is 14 amino acids long. Per germline, CDR1 MNHEY and CDR2 SVGAGI. V gave up 4 bases and J gave up 9 bases; unmatched junction bases: 9.

DNA of the CDR3: TGCGCCAGCAGCCTGGGTCTCTATGGCTACACCTTC. Translating gives CASSLGLYGYTF. This chain connects TRBV5-1 to TRBJ1-2; D gene ambiguous. CDR3 length equals 12 residues. Trimming stripped 4 bases from V and 4 bases from J, with 8 bases between. Looked up from germline, CDR1 is SGHRS and CDR2 is YFSETQ.

The genes are TRBV18 and TRBJ2-1; TRBD1 matches at 9 bases. Germline V gene lookup returns CDR1 KGHSH and CDR2 LQKENI. The CDR3 is 16 residues long. J lost 3 bases, V lost 3 bases, and 6 bases had no gene match. CDR3 region: CASSPLQGAFYNEQFF. The DNA of the CDR3 is TGTGCCAGCTCACCCCTACAGGGGGCTTTCTACAATGAGCAGTTCTTC.

The chain has TRBV9 and TRBJ1-4; D call uncertain. The CDR3 runs 14 residues. Deletions cut 4 bases from V and 5 bases from J, with 12 bases between. Germline V lookup: CDR1 SGDLS, CDR2 YYNGEE. The CDR3 loop is CASSLGRVNEKLFF. DNA of the CDR3: TGTGCCAGCAGCCTCGGGAGAGTCAATGAAAAACTGTTTTTT.

The rearrangement uses TRBV11-1 and TRBJ2-5; TRBD2 aligns across 8 bases. Germline V gene sequence: CDR1 SGHAT, CDR2 FQDESV (reference sequence). This CDR3 spans 15 amino acids. V trimming: 2 bases; J trimming: 3 bases; junction bases outside the gene matches: 5. DNA of the CDR3: TGTGCCAGCAGCTTAATGTCGGGACTAGAAGAGACCCAGTACTTC. Translating it yields CASSLMSGLEETQYF. Variable domain in full (rest from reference TRBV11-1 and TRBJ2-5): EAEVAQSPRYKITEKSQAVAFWCDPISGHATLYWYRQILGQGPELLVQFQDESVVDDSQLPKDRFSAERLKGVDSTLKIQPAELGDSAMYLCASSLMSGLEETQYFGPGTRLLVL.